This T cell receptor beta chain appears in the sequencing data of a study of vaccination and CD4 T cells after COVID-19. At the level of the study: Post-vaccine sample collection happened at a median of approximately 70 days after dose two, ranging 14 to 241.

Described treatment: approximately 9-day PBMC culture with coronavirus spike peptide pools or control peptides (ViraFEST assay). An Oncomine TCR Beta short-read assay was used to sequence the DNA from cultured CD4+ T cells. TCRdb re-derived calls from the PCR reads in MiXCR, one entry per CDR3 protein. The table records more than 15,000 distinct CDR3 sequences, around three quarters of them present only once. This clonotype showed up just a few times. The antigen remains unidentified. The CDR3 runs to 10 residues. V was clipped by 8 bases and J by 7 bases, with 12 bases between them. Germline CDR1 and CDR2: DFQATT and SNEGSKA (reference sequence).

The V call is TRBV20-1, the J call TRBJ2-7; D gene uncertain. This clonotype originated in a human donor who had recovered from COVID-19. Source material: CD4+ T cells from blood, cultured in vitro. CDR3 residues: CSSLRREQYF. The CDR3 DNA reads TGCAGTTCTCTAAGGAGAGAGCAGTACTTC.